The count of the clone carrying this TCR beta chain is one. TCRdb's copy holds only in-frame clones and misses some; the assay was immunoSEQ multiplex PCR. Altogether more than 100,000 clones are present, 75% to 95% being singletons, with the ten largest covering approximately 2%. The data were taken from a study of T cell responses to AZD1222 COVID-19 vaccine. V gave up 6 bases and J gave up 3 bases, with 8 bases separating them. The germline CDR1 and CDR2 sequences are MNHEY and SVGAGI. The CDR3 spans 12 residues. Sequencing used peripheral blood, obtained 28 days after the second AZD1222 dose. The source is an adult who received the AZD1222 COVID-19 vaccine. V gene TRBV6-5 combines with J gene TRBJ1-1, with a possible D match to TRBD1 (5 bases). The CDR3 coding sequence is TGTGCCAGCAGAGACAGACACACTGAAGCTTTCTTT. Protein: CASRDRHTEAFF.